These T cell receptor beta chains were read from a single sample in a study of cytomegalovirus exposure and HLA in healthy donors. Sequenced by immunoSEQ multiplex PCR; TCRdb stores in-frame clones only, minus some. The sample includes tens of thousands of clones, around 73% of them seen just once. Sequenced input: PBMCs. Source of these receptors: a woman aged 40 to 55 in good health and CMV-seronegative. The CDR3 runs from the conserved cysteine through the conserved F or W. Each record gives: V gene, J gene, clone size, CDR3 length, D gene, CDR3 DNA, CDR3 protein. A D gene is named only where the DNA matches it firmly. Some rows have no size entry. The others give once, few or many, or a class for an expanded clone.

v_gene: TRBV7-9
j_gene: TRBJ1-4
abundance: -
len: 16
d_gene: -
CDR3nt: TGTGCCAGCAGCTTAGTTGGGAGCCTTACTAATGAAAAACTGTTTTTT
CDR3aa: CASSLVGSLTNEKLFF

v_gene: TRBV7-3
j_gene: TRBJ2-5
abundance: -
len: 14
d_gene: -
CDR3nt: TGTGCCAGCAGCTTAACACAGCGAGGGGAGACCCAGTACTTC
CDR3aa: CASSLTQRGETQYF

v_gene: TRBV28
j_gene: TRBJ1-5
abundance: -
len: 18
d_gene: TRBD1
CDR3nt: TGTGCCAGCAGTTTATCTTTCCTTGGACAGGTTTTGAATCAGCCCCAGCATTTT
CDR3aa: CASSLSFLGQVLNQPQHF

v_gene: TRBV28
j_gene: TRBJ2-7
abundance: -
len: 15
d_gene: TRBD2
CDR3nt: TGTGCCAGCAGTTTACCTGGACTAGCGGTGTACGAGCAGTACTTC
CDR3aa: CASSLPGLAVYEQYF

v_gene: TRBV28
j_gene: TRBJ1-2
abundance: once
len: 16
d_gene: TRBD1
CDR3nt: TGTGCCAGCAGTTTAAACAGGGGGCGAGCTAACTATGGCTACACCTTC
CDR3aa: CASSLNRGRANYGYTF

v_gene: TRBV4-3
j_gene: TRBJ2-1
abundance: -
len: 16
d_gene: TRBD2
CDR3nt: TGCGCCAGCAGCCAGAGACTAGCGGGTAACTACAATGAGCAGTTCTTC
CDR3aa: CASSQRLAGNYNEQFF

v_gene: TRBV10-1
j_gene: TRBJ2-1
abundance: -
len: 16
d_gene: TRBD1
CDR3nt: TGCGCCAGCATTGTTAGGACCGGGACAGCTTACAATGAGCAGTTCTTC
CDR3aa: CASIVRTGTAYNEQFF

v_gene: TRBV6-5
j_gene: TRBJ2-7
abundance: -
len: 13
d_gene: -
CDR3nt: TGTGCCAGCAGGAAACAGGGTAGGGACGAGCAGTACTTC
CDR3aa: CASRKQGRDEQYF

v_gene: TRBV10-3
j_gene: TRBJ1-2
abundance: -
len: 12
d_gene: -
CDR3nt: TGTGCCATCAGCACGGGTGGATTTGGCTACACCTTC
CDR3aa: CAISTGGFGYTF

v_gene: TRBV5-1
j_gene: TRBJ2-5
abundance: -
len: 16
d_gene: -
CDR3nt: TGCGCCAGCAGTCAGTCTGGAGGGGGCGAAGTCGAGACCCAGTACTTC
CDR3aa: CASSQSGGGEVETQYF

v_gene: TRBV10-3
j_gene: TRBJ1-5
abundance: -
len: 13
d_gene: TRBD1
CDR3nt: TGTGCCATCAGTACTCAGGGGGTACAGCCCCAGCATTTT
CDR3aa: CAISTQGVQPQHF

v_gene: TRBV13
j_gene: TRBJ2-7
abundance: -
len: 14
d_gene: -
CDR3nt: TGTGCCAGCAGCATCAGATTAGCTTCCTACGAGCAGTACTTC
CDR3aa: CASSIRLASYEQYF

v_gene: TRBV5-5
j_gene: TRBJ2-7
abundance: -
len: 15
d_gene: -
CDR3nt: TGTGCCAGCAGCTTGGAGGCGGGGCCCTCCTACGAGCAGTACTTC
CDR3aa: CASSLEAGPSYEQYF

v_gene: TRBV7-2
j_gene: TRBJ2-7
abundance: -
len: 15
d_gene: TRBD2
CDR3nt: TGTGCCAGCAGCGTTTCCGGGACTAGCGGCTACGAGCAGTACTTC
CDR3aa: CASSVSGTSGYEQYF

v_gene: TRBV7-9
j_gene: TRBJ1-4
abundance: -
len: 11
d_gene: -
CDR3nt: TGTGCCACCCCTACCCAGGGAAAACTGTTTTTT
CDR3aa: CATPTQGKLFF

v_gene: TRBV19
j_gene: TRBJ2-2
abundance: once
len: 15
d_gene: TRBD1
CDR3nt: TGTGCCAGTAGCCCGGGACAGGGGAACACCGGGGAGCTGTTTTTT
CDR3aa: CASSPGQGNTGELFF

v_gene: TRBV30
j_gene: TRBJ2-5
abundance: -
len: 15
d_gene: TRBD1
CDR3nt: TGTGCCTGGAGTGGGGACAGGGGGCTGGTAGAGACCCAGTACTTC
CDR3aa: CAWSGDRGLVETQYF

v_gene: TRBV5-1
j_gene: TRBJ2-7
abundance: -
len: 16
d_gene: TRBD1
CDR3nt: TGCGCCAGCAGCACTACTCCGGGACAGGGGTCCTACGAGCAGTACTTC
CDR3aa: CASSTTPGQGSYEQYF

v_gene: TRBV29-1
j_gene: TRBJ2-7
abundance: -
len: 13
d_gene: TRBD1
CDR3nt: TGCAGCGCCCTCCGGGACAGGGGAGGCGAGCAGTACTTC
CDR3aa: CSALRDRGGEQYF

v_gene: TRBV13
j_gene: TRBJ2-7
abundance: -
len: 16
d_gene: TRBD2
CDR3nt: TGTGCCAGCAGCCCTGGGCTCCTAGCGGGAGGATACGAGCAGTACTTC
CDR3aa: CASSPGLLAGGYEQYF

v_gene: TRBV5-6
j_gene: TRBJ2-7
abundance: -
len: 17
d_gene: TRBD2
CDR3nt: TGTGCCAGCAGCTGGGGACGACTAGCGGGAGGGACCTACGAGCAGTACTTC
CDR3aa: CASSWGRLAGGTYEQYF

v_gene: TRBV5-6
j_gene: TRBJ1-4
abundance: -
len: 14
d_gene: -
CDR3nt: TGTGCCAGCACCTCGGGTGCAACTAATGAAAAACTGTTTTTT
CDR3aa: CASTSGATNEKLFF

v_gene: TRBV2
j_gene: TRBJ1-1
abundance: few
len: 13
d_gene: -
CDR3nt: TGTGCCAGCAGTGGACAGTACTACACTGAAGCTTTCTTT
CDR3aa: CASSGQYYTEAFF

v_gene: TRBV5-1
j_gene: TRBJ2-7
abundance: -
len: 15
d_gene: -
CDR3nt: TGCGCCAGCAGCTTGGTCGGGGGTACAAGCTACGAGCAGTACTTC
CDR3aa: CASSLVGGTSYEQYF

v_gene: TRBV5-1
j_gene: TRBJ2-7
abundance: -
len: 15
d_gene: TRBD2
CDR3nt: TGCGCCAGCACCTTGGGGGGAGGGAGCTCCTACGAGCAGTACTTC
CDR3aa: CASTLGGGSSYEQYF

v_gene: TRBV2
j_gene: TRBJ1-2
abundance: -
len: 13
d_gene: TRBD1
CDR3nt: TGTGCCAGCAGTTCCGGGACAGCCTGTGGTGGCACCTTC
CDR3aa: CASSSGTACGGTF

v_gene: TRBV2
j_gene: TRBJ1-5
abundance: few
len: 12
d_gene: -
CDR3nt: TGTGCCAGCACGGTCGGCAATCAGCCCCAGCATTTT
CDR3aa: CASTVGNQPQHF

v_gene: TRBV7-8
j_gene: TRBJ1-2
abundance: -
len: 14
d_gene: TRBD1
CDR3nt: TGTGCCAGCTCAGGACAGGGGGCAGGCTATGGCTACACCTTC
CDR3aa: CASSGQGAGYGYTF

v_gene: TRBV5-4
j_gene: TRBJ2-6
abundance: few
len: 17
d_gene: TRBD1
CDR3nt: TGTGCCAGCAGCTCCCCGGGACAGGGGGCTGGGGCCAACGTCCTGACTTTC
CDR3aa: CASSSPGQGAGANVLTF

v_gene: TRBV6-4
j_gene: TRBJ2-6
abundance: -
len: 17
d_gene: TRBD2
CDR3nt: TGTGCCAGCAGTATCCTAGCGGGAGAATCCGGGGCCAACGTCCTGACTTTC
CDR3aa: CASSILAGESGANVLTF

v_gene: TRBV15
j_gene: TRBJ2-4
abundance: -
len: 13
d_gene: -
CDR3nt: TGTGCCACCCTGGCGCACAGGGAAAACATTCAGTACTTC
CDR3aa: CATLAHRENIQYF

v_gene: TRBV29-1
j_gene: TRBJ2-1
abundance: -
len: 14
d_gene: TRBD1
CDR3nt: TGCAGCGCCCGGGACAGGGGAGCTTACAATGAGCAGTTCTTC
CDR3aa: CSARDRGAYNEQFF

v_gene: TRBV6-1
j_gene: TRBJ2-3
abundance: -
len: 14
d_gene: TRBD2
CDR3nt: TGTGCCAGCAGTGAAGCTGCGGGGGGAGATACGCAGTATTTT
CDR3aa: CASSEAAGGDTQYF

v_gene: TRBV5-1
j_gene: TRBJ1-2
abundance: -
len: 14
d_gene: -
CDR3nt: TGCGCCAGCAGCTTGGAACTACAGGCCAGTGGCTACACCTTC
CDR3aa: CASSLELQASGYTF

v_gene: TRBV9
j_gene: TRBJ2-3
abundance: -
len: 15
d_gene: TRBD2
CDR3nt: TGTGCCAGCAGCGCCACGGGGACTATGGAGGATACGCAGTATTTT
CDR3aa: CASSATGTMEDTQYF

v_gene: TRBV5-6
j_gene: TRBJ2-1
abundance: once
len: 13
d_gene: -
CDR3nt: TGTGCCAGCAGCTTACCGGCGGACAATGAGCAGTTCTTC
CDR3aa: CASSLPADNEQFF

v_gene: TRBV4-1
j_gene: TRBJ1-1
abundance: few
len: 14
d_gene: -
CDR3nt: TGCGCCAGCAGCCAGCAAGACAGAAACACTGAAGCTTTCTTT
CDR3aa: CASSQQDRNTEAFF

v_gene: TRBV28
j_gene: TRBJ1-4
abundance: -
len: 15
d_gene: TRBD1
CDR3nt: TGTGCCAGCAGTCCGGGGACAGCGAATAATGAAAAACTGTTTTTT
CDR3aa: CASSPGTANNEKLFF

v_gene: TRBV2
j_gene: TRBJ2-5
abundance: -
len: 14
d_gene: TRBD1
CDR3nt: TGTGCCAGCAGTGACCCGGGACAGCAAGAGACCCAGTACTTC
CDR3aa: CASSDPGQQETQYF

v_gene: TRBV4-2
j_gene: TRBJ2-7
abundance: -
len: 17
d_gene: TRBD2
CDR3nt: TGTGCCAGCAGCCAAGAAGGTTTGTCTAGCGGGAGCTACGAGCAGTACTTC
CDR3aa: CASSQEGLSSGSYEQYF

v_gene: TRBV29-1
j_gene: TRBJ2-7
abundance: -
len: 17
d_gene: -
CDR3nt: TGCAGCGTTCGTGGGACAAAAGGGACCCCGTCGGGCTACGAGCAGTACTTC
CDR3aa: CSVRGTKGTPSGYEQYF

v_gene: TRBV4-2
j_gene: TRBJ2-1
abundance: -
len: 18
d_gene: TRBD2
CDR3nt: TGTGCCAGCAGCCAAGATCCACGGGAGGCGCTAAAATACAATGAGCAGTTCTTC
CDR3aa: CASSQDPREALKYNEQFF

v_gene: TRBV19
j_gene: TRBJ1-1
abundance: -
len: 15
d_gene: -
CDR3nt: TGTGCCAGTAGTATGGGGGAGGGGACGAGGACTGAAGCTTTCTTT
CDR3aa: CASSMGEGTRTEAFF

v_gene: TRBV25-1
j_gene: TRBJ2-7
abundance: -
len: 15
d_gene: -
CDR3nt: TGTGCCAGCAGTTCTGATTCCCGGGACAACCACGAGCAGTACTTC
CDR3aa: CASSSDSRDNHEQYF

v_gene: TRBV30
j_gene: TRBJ2-1
abundance: few
len: 14
d_gene: TRBD2
CDR3nt: TGTGCCTGGGGCCCGGGACTACCGGCGGATGAGCAGTTCTTC
CDR3aa: CAWGPGLPADEQFF

v_gene: TRBV5-4
j_gene: TRBJ1-1
abundance: -
len: 14
d_gene: TRBD1
CDR3nt: TGTGCCAGCAGCTTGGGACAGGGACGAACTGAAGCTTTCTTT
CDR3aa: CASSLGQGRTEAFF

v_gene: TRBV28
j_gene: TRBJ1-3
abundance: once
len: 15
d_gene: -
CDR3nt: TGTGCCAGCAGTTTAAAGGGACTCTACGGAAACACCATATATTTT
CDR3aa: CASSLKGLYGNTIYF

v_gene: TRBV29-1
j_gene: TRBJ2-3
abundance: -
len: 15
d_gene: TRBD2
CDR3nt: TGCAGCGTTGACGGGACTAGCGGGCTGGGGGATACGCAGTATTTT
CDR3aa: CSVDGTSGLGDTQYF

v_gene: TRBV9
j_gene: TRBJ2-5
abundance: -
len: 15
d_gene: TRBD2
CDR3nt: TGTGCCAGCAGCCCCACAGCGGGAGTGGGAGAGACCCAGTACTTC
CDR3aa: CASSPTAGVGETQYF

v_gene: TRBV28
j_gene: TRBJ2-7
abundance: -
len: 13
d_gene: -
CDR3nt: TGTGCCAGCATTTTGTCGGGGGGCCAGGAGCAGTACTTC
CDR3aa: CASILSGGQEQYF

v_gene: TRBV5-1
j_gene: TRBJ2-5
abundance: once
len: 14
d_gene: TRBD1
CDR3nt: TGCGCCAGCAAGGGAGGACAGGGCGGGGAGACCCAGTACTTC
CDR3aa: CASKGGQGGETQYF

v_gene: TRBV15
j_gene: TRBJ2-3
abundance: once
len: 16
d_gene: TRBD1
CDR3nt: TGTGCCACCAGCGGACGACAGGGGTCCGGCACAGATACGCAGTATTTT
CDR3aa: CATSGRQGSGTDTQYF

v_gene: TRBV4-3
j_gene: TRBJ2-7
abundance: -
len: 14
d_gene: TRBD1
CDR3nt: TGCGCCAGCAGCCAGGGACAGGGGGCCTACGAGCAGTACTTC
CDR3aa: CASSQGQGAYEQYF

v_gene: TRBV6-5
j_gene: TRBJ2-1
abundance: -
len: 14
d_gene: TRBD1
CDR3nt: TGTGCCAGCAGTAAAGACAGGGCCTACAATGAGCAGTTCTTC
CDR3aa: CASSKDRAYNEQFF